The 10 T cell receptor beta chains listed next were all sequenced from one sample in a study of regulatory T cells in long-lasting Graves disease. Combining iRepertoire HTBI primers with Arm-PCR of CDR3 regions, the authors built TCR beta libraries. TCRdb re-derived calls from the multiplex PCR reads in MiXCR, one entry per CDR3 protein. The table includes around 500,000 distinct CDR3 sequences, around 21% detected once. The time point: persistent/refractory GD, antithyroid drugs over 5 years with positive TRAb. Isolated PBMC RNA provided the starting material for the TCR library. The material sequenced was peripheral blood mononuclear cells (PBMCs), taken when the disease was refractory, from a patient treated with antithyroid drugs. Source of these receptors: a female donor with Graves disease.

The table lists this clonotype with a count of one. A much larger clone lies a single base off, so this may be a read error. The rearrangement joins TRBV5-6 to TRBJ2-5; 12 nucleotides line up with TRBD1. The ends lost 4 bases at V and 5 bases at J; junction bases unmatched: 6. CDR1 is SGHDT and CDR2 is YYEEEE in the germline V gene. The CDR3 is made up of 15 amino acids. CDR3 region: CASSTGTGGTETQYF. In DNA form, the CDR3 reads TGTGCCAGCAGCACCGGGACAGGGGGCACGGAGACCCAGTACTTC.

This chain joins TRBV11-1 and TRBJ2-7; 11 bases match TRBD2. V shed 5 bases, J shed 2 bases, and the junction held 5 bases outside the gene matches. CDR1 and CDR2 (germline): SGHAT, FQDESV (reference sequence). The CDR3 contains 15 residues. CDR3 amino acids: CASSGGTSGPYEQYF. Here the CDR3 DNA reads TGTGCCAGCAGCGGCGGGACTAGCGGCCCCTACGAGCAGTACTTC.

This clonotype was found many times. J is TRBJ1-1 and V is TRBV29-1; TRBD1 matches 7 bases. The CDR3 runs 10 residues. V was pared by 7 bases and J by 8 bases, with 4 bases of the junction left unmatched. The germline CDR1 and CDR2 sequences are SQVTM and ANQGSEA. The CDR3 spells CSAGTAEAFF. The CDR3, as DNA: TGCAGCGCTGGGACAGCAGAAGCTTTCTTT.

In this sample, this clonotype turned up many times. CDR3 nucleotide sequence: TGTGCCAGCAACAAACAGGGGGCTAATGAAAAACTGTTTTTT. This codes for CASNKQGANEKLFF. V usage is TRBV6-1 and J usage is TRBJ1-4; 8 bases line up with TRBD1. J was trimmed by 3 bases and V by 7 bases; bases with no gene match: 4. Per germline, CDR1 MNHNS and CDR2 SASEGT. The CDR3 loop spans 14 amino acids.

This clonotype was recorded many times. The chain carries TRBV6-5 and TRBJ1-1; D is ambiguous. The V end lost 0 bases, the J end lost 9 bases, and 17 bases lay between the germline ends. Germline loops: CDR1 MNHEY, CDR2 SVGAGI. CDR3 length: 15 residues. The CDR3 protein is CASSYSALHLVKAFF. CDR3 bases: TGTGCCAGCAGTTACTCGGCCCTTCATTTAGTAAAAGCTTTCTTT.

This clonotype has at least ten counts. The chain uses TRBV12-3 or TRBV12-4 and TRBJ2-6; TRBD2 aligns across 7 bases. Germline trimming cut 3 bases from V and 4 bases from J; bases unmatched to any gene: 3. This CDR3 has 15 amino acids. Here the CDR3 DNA reads TGTGCCAGCAGTTTTCGGGGGGTAGGGGCCAACGTCCTGACTTTC. Translating gives CASSFRGVGANVLTF.

This clonotype was seen a few times. The chain has TRBV28 and TRBJ2-3; D perhaps matches TRBD2 (6 bases). Germline CDR1 reads MDHEN; CDR2 reads SYDVKM. The CDR3 sequence is 12 residues long. V lost 6 bases, J lost 3 bases, and 7 bases lay in between. The CDR3 DNA follows: TGTGCCAGCAGGGAGGGAACAGATACGCAGTATTTT. This encodes CASREGTDTQYF.

This chain uses TRBV27 with TRBJ2-7; perhaps TRBD1 as D (5 bases). CDR3 length: 13 amino acids. CDR1 is MNHEY and CDR2 is SMNVEV in the germline V gene (reference sequence). Trimming left V 1 base short and J 3 bases short, with 7 bases between. The CDR3 DNA reads as TGTGCCAGCAGTTTATTGGGGCGCTACGAGCAGTACTTC. Protein product: CASSLLGRYEQYF.

This clonotype was counted many times. The chain combines TRBV12-3 or TRBV12-4 with TRBJ2-2, with TRBD2 as a possible D gene (6 bases). CDR3 length: 15 amino acids. The V end was cut by 7 bases, the J end by 7 bases, with 19 bases between. The CDR3 bases are TGTGCCAGCACCGAGCGGGCGGGTTCATTCGGGGAGCTGTTTTTT. It encodes CASTERAGSFGELFF.

This clonotype appeared many times. J is TRBJ1-4 and V is TRBV7-9; D remains ambiguous. V lost 3 bases to trimming and J lost 8 bases, with 7 bases between them. Germline assignment: CDR1 SEHNR and CDR2 FQNEAQ (reference sequence). This CDR3 contains 12 residues. The CDR3 protein is CASSFPREKLFF. The CDR3 DNA reads as TGTGCCAGCAGCTTTCCCCGGGAAAAACTGTTTTTT.